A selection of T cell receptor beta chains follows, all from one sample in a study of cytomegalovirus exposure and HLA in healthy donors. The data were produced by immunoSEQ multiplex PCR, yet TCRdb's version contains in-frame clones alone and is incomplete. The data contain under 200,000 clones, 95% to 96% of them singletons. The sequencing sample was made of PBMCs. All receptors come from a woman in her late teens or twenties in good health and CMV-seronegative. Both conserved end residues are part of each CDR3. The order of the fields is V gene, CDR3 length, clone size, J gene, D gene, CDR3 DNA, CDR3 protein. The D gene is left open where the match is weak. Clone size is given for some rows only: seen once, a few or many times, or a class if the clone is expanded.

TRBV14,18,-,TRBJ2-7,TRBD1,TGTGCCAGCAGCCAAGATCATGTACGGGACAGGGGACTTAAAGAGCAGTACTTC,CASSQDHVRDRGLKEQYF
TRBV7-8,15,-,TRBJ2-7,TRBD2,TGTGCCAGCAGCCCTCTAACTAGCGGGCATGGAGAGCAGTACTTC,CASSPLTSGHGEQYF
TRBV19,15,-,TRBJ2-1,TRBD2,TGTGCCAGTAGTATAGTGGCGGGGGGATCCAATGAGCAGTTCTTC,CASSIVAGGSNEQFF
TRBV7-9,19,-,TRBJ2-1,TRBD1,TGTGCCAGCAGCTTAGCGTTATCTACCCAACAGGGGGGTATGAATGAGCAGTTCTTC,CASSLALSTQQGGMNEQFF
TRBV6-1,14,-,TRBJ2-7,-,TGTGCCAGCAGTGTCCCCAGGGGCATTGACGAGCAGTACTTC,CASSVPRGIDEQYF
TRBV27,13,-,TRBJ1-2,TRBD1,TGTGCCAGCAGTTTATCGACAGGGGGCGGCTACACCTTC,CASSLSTGGGYTF
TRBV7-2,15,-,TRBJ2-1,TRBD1,TGTGCCAGCAGCTCTGTAGGACAGGGATACAATGAGCAGTTCTTC,CASSSVGQGYNEQFF
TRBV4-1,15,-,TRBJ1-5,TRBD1,TGCGCCAGCAGCCGGACAGGGTCGGACAATCAGCCCCAGCATTTT,CASSRTGSDNQPQHF
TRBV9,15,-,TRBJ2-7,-,TGTGCCAGCAGCGTAGATGGAGGGACTCGGAACGAGCAGTACTTC,CASSVDGGTRNEQYF
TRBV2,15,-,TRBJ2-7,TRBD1,TGTGCCAGCAGCCAGGGACAGGGAGCCCCCTACGAGCAGTACTTC,CASSQGQGAPYEQYF
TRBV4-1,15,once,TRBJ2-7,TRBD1,TGCGCCAGCAGCCAAGAGGGGACAGGTTCCTACGAGCAGTACTTC,CASSQEGTGSYEQYF
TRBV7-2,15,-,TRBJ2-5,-,TGTGCCAGCAGCTTCCAAGGGGGGGCTCGGGAGACCCAGTACTTC,CASSFQGGARETQYF
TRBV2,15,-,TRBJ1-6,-,TGTGCCAGCAGAGAACTAAGCTCCTATAATTCACCCCTCCACTTT,CASRELSSYNSPLHF
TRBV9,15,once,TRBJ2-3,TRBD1,TGTGCCAGCAGCGGCCGGGACAGGGTCACAGATACGCAGTATTTT,CASSGRDRVTDTQYF
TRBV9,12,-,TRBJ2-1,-,TGTGCCAGCAGCCAGCCGGGAAATGAGCAGTTCTTC,CASSQPGNEQFF
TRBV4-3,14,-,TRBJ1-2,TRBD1,TGCGCCAGCAGCCCACGGACAGGGGGCTATGGCTACACCTTC,CASSPRTGGYGYTF
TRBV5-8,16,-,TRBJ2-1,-,TGTGCCAGCAGCTTGGGGGACAAGGCGGACCACAATGAGCAGTTCTTC,CASSLGDKADHNEQFF
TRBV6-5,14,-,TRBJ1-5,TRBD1,TGTGCCAGCAGTAGGGACAGCCTCAATCAGCCCCAGCATTTT,CASSRDSLNQPQHF
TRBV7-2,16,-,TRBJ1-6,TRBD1,TGTGCCAGCAGCTTCCTTGGACAGGGGAATGGATCACCCCTCCACTTT,CASSFLGQGNGSPLHF
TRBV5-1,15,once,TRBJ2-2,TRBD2,TGCGCCAGCAGCTCCGGGACTAAAAACACCGGGGAGCTGTTTTTT,CASSSGTKNTGELFF
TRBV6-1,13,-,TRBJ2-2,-,TGTGCCAGCAGGGGAGGGGGGTACGGGGAGCTGTTTTTT,CASRGGGYGELFF
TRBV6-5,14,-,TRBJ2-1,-,TGTGCCAGCAGTTCCACAAGCGGATACAATGAGCAGTTCTTC,CASSSTSGYNEQFF
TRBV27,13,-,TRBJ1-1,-,TGTGCCAGCAGGGGCCAGGGTAGCACTGAAGCTTTCTTT,CASRGQGSTEAFF
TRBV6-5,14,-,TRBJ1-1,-,TGTGCCAGCAAGGGGCAGGGCTTGAACACTGAAGCTTTCTTT,CASKGQGLNTEAFF
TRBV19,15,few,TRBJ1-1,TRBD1,TGTGCCAGTAGTATACAGGGGACAGGGAACACTGAAGCTTTCTTT,CASSIQGTGNTEAFF
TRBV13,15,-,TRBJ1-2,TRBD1,TGTGCCAGCAGCTCCCGGGACAGTTATAACTATGGCTACACCTTC,CASSSRDSYNYGYTF
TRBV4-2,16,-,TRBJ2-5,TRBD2,TGTGCCAGCAGCCCGCTGGGGGGTAGCGGGCAAGAGACCCAGTACTTC,CASSPLGGSGQETQYF
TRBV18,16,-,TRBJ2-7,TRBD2,TGTGCCAGCTCACCACCGACTAGCGGGGTAACCTACGAGCAGTACTTC,CASSPPTSGVTYEQYF
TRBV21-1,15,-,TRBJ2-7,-,TGTGCCAGCAGCAACTTGGGACTAGCCAGATACGAGCAGTACTTC,CASSNLGLARYEQYF
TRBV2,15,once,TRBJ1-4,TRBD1,TGTGCCAGCAACCCGGACAGGGGGGCTAATGAAAAACTGTTTTTT,CASNPDRGANEKLFF
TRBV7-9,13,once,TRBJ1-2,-,TGTGCCAGCAGCTTCTCCAACAGCTATGGCTACACCTTC,CASSFSNSYGYTF
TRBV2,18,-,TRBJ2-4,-,TGTGCCAGCAGTGAATACCTTGGGCCAACGACGGCCAAAAACATTCAGTACTTC,CASSEYLGPTTAKNIQYF
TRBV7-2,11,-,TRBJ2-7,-,TGTGCCAGCAGCCGCCGGGAACGATTCTACTTC,CASSRRERFYF
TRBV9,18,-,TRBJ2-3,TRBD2,TGTGCCAGCAGCGCCGATAGCGGGGGGACAAGAAGCACAGATACGCAGTATTTT,CASSADSGGTRSTDTQYF
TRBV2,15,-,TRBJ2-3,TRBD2,TGTGCCAGCAGTAGCGGGGGGGCCGGAGGAGATACGCAGTATTTT,CASSSGGAGGDTQYF
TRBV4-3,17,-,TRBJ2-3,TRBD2,TGCGCCAGCAGCCAAGACCGACTAGCGGGGGGGACAGATACGCAGTATTTT,CASSQDRLAGGTDTQYF
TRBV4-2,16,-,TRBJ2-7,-,TGTGCCAGCAGCCAAGTGGGTCCTGCGGTCTCCTACGAGCAGTACTTC,CASSQVGPAVSYEQYF
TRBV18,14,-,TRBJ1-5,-,TGTGCCAGCTCACCAGGGGCAGGGAATCAGCCCCAGCATTTT,CASSPGAGNQPQHF
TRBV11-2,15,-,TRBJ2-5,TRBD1,TGTGCCAGCACCAGGGTTGGGGACCCAACAGGGGCCCAGTACTTC,CASTRVGDPTGAQYF
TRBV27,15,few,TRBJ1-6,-,TGTGCCAGCAGCTCATTTAGCTCCTATAATTCACCCCTCCACTTT,CASSSFSSYNSPLHF
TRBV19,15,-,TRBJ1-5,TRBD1,TGTGCCAGTAGTATAGGGATCAGGGGGTATCAGCCCCAGCATTTT,CASSIGIRGYQPQHF
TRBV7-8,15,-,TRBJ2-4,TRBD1,TGTGCCAGCAGCTCCGTCGTGACAGGGCAAAACATTCAGTACTTC,CASSSVVTGQNIQYF
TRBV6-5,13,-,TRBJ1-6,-,TGTGCCAGCAGTTACGGGCGAAATTCACCCCTCCACTTT,CASSYGRNSPLHF
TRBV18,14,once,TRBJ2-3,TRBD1,TGTGCCAGCTCACCCGGACAGGGGCAGGATACGCAGTATTTT,CASSPGQGQDTQYF
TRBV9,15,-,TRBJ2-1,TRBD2,TGTGCCAGCAGCGTAGCGAGGACTAGCGGGGCTGAGCAGTTCTTC,CASSVARTSGAEQFF
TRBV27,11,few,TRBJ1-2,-,TGTGCCAGCAGTGATCGAGATGGCTACACCTTC,CASSDRDGYTF
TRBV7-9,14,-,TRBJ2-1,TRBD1,TGTGCCACCCCTGGGACAGCCGTTAAAAATGAGCAGTTCTTC,CATPGTAVKNEQFF
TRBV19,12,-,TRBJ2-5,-,TGTGCCAGTAGTTTGCGGGGCCAGACCCAGTACTTC,CASSLRGQTQYF
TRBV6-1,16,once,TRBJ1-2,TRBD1,TGTGCCAGCAGTGTCCGACAGGGGGCCATGGACTATGGCTACACCTTC,CASSVRQGAMDYGYTF
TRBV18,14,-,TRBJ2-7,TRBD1,TGTGCCAGCTCACCACAACAGGGGTTGGGTGAGCAGTACTTC,CASSPQQGLGEQYF
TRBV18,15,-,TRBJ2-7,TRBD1,TGTGCCAGCTCACTACAGGGGGCTAGCTCCTACGAGCAGTACTTC,CASSLQGASSYEQYF
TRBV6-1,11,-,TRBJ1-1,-,TGTGCCAGCAGGGGACACAGTGAAGCTTTCTTT,CASRGHSEAFF
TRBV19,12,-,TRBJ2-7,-,TGTGCCAGTAGTGACAGTGCCTACGAGCAGTACTTC,CASSDSAYEQYF
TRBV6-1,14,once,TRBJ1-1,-,TGTGCCAGCAGTAGCAGGAGGATGAACACTGAAGCTTTCTTT,CASSSRRMNTEAFF
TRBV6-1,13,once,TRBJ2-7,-,TGTGCCAGCAAGGTTTCGGGAAACTACGAGCAGTACTTC,CASKVSGNYEQYF
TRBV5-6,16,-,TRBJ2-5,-,TGTGCCAGCAGCTTGGAGGGGGGGGCGCCGTGTGTGACCCAGTACTTC,CASSLEGGAPCVTQYF
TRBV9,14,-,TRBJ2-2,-,TGTGCCAGCAGCGTATCGAGGGACACCGGGGAGCTGTTTTTT,CASSVSRDTGELFF
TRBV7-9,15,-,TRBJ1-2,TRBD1,TGTGCCAGCAGGTCTTTCGGGACAGAGCGAAATGACTACACCTTC,CASRSFGTERNDYTF
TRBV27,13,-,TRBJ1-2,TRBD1,TGTGCCAGCAGACGACAGGGGGCGGGGGGCTACACCTTC,CASRRQGAGGYTF